This T cell receptor (beta chain) was sequenced for a study of blood T cell repertoires in COVID-19. V lost 7 bases, J lost 7 bases, and 13 bases lay in between. The CDR3 has 12 amino acids. CDR1 MDHEN and CDR2 SYDVKM come from the germline V gene. Here immunoSEQ multiplex PCR was the method, and the copy in TCRdb shows in-frame clones only, minus some. The table has about 150,000 clones, approximately 84% seen once; the top ten hold 7.5% to 8.5%. Sequenced material: peripheral blood. The TCR sequence derives from a woman aged 55-70 years with COVID-19, enrolled during active disease. The chain joins TRBV28 to TRBJ1-2, with D unresolved. The CDR3 protein is CASIGGLFGYTF. The CDR3 DNA follows: TGTGCCAGCATTGGAGGGTTATTTGGCTACACCTTC.